These T cell receptor beta chains were read from a single sample in a study of OX40 agonist ivuxolimab in advanced cancers. The method was immunoSEQ multiplex PCR; TCRdb's version includes in-frame clones alone and lacks a portion of them. This sample yields tens of thousands of clones, of which 89% are seen a single time; over 8% belongs to the top ten. The sample consisted of CD4+ or CD8+ T cells sorted from blood, taken in a trial of the OX40 agonist ivuxolimab. Every receptor here comes from an adult with an advanced solid tumor such as melanoma, head and neck, liver or kidney cancer. Each CDR3 is given with its conserved first and last residue. The order of the fields is clone size, D gene, V gene, J gene, CDR3 protein, CDR3 DNA. D genes are given only for firm matches. Clone size appears in some rows only: once, few, many, or a class for an expanded clone.

>NA|NA|TRBV18|TRBJ2-2
CASSPGSFRQSGELFF
TGTGCCAGCTCACCAGGTTCTTTCCGGCAATCCGGGGAGCTGTTTTTT
>NA|TRBD1|TRBV5-1|TRBJ2-3
CASSPGQGGVLRQYF
TGCGCCAGCAGCCCGGGACAGGGTGGAGTATTGCGGCAGTATTTT
>NA|NA|TRBV9|TRBJ2-5
CASSPGTQETQYF
TGTGCCAGCAGCCCCGGGACACAAGAGACCCAGTACTTC
>NA|NA|TRBV6-1|TRBJ2-5
CASSASLAENQETQYF
TGTGCCAGCAGTGCATCGTTAGCGGAAAACCAAGAGACCCAGTACTTC
>NA|TRBD2|TRBV15|TRBJ2-3
CATSRVTPSGFTDTQYF
TGTGCCACCAGCAGAGTCACCCCTAGCGGGTTCACAGATACGCAGTATTTT
>NA|NA|TRBV9|TRBJ1-1
CASSVIGTGNTEAFF
TGTGCCAGCAGCGTAATAGGTACGGGGAACACTGAAGCTTTCTTT
>NA|NA|TRBV7-9|TRBJ2-2
CASSLRTPMPNTGELFF
TGTGCCAGCAGCTTAAGGACCCCTATGCCTAACACCGGGGAGCTGTTTTTT
>NA|TRBD1|TRBV11-2|TRBJ2-7
CASQPGQGSYEQYF
TGTGCCAGCCAACCGGGACAGGGCTCCTACGAGCAGTACTTC
>NA|NA|TRBV5-1|TRBJ1-4
CASRSGAGQLNEKLFF
TGCGCCAGCAGGTCGGGGGCAGGACAGCTTAATGAAAAACTGTTTTTT
>NA|TRBD2|TRBV4-1|TRBJ2-7
CASSPGTSGSYEQYF
TGCGCCAGCAGCCCTGGGACTAGCGGCTCCTACGAGCAGTACTTC
>NA|NA|TRBV19|TRBJ2-3
CASSPRGSRGSTDTQYF
TGTGCCAGTAGTCCTCGGGGATCTCGAGGGAGCACAGATACGCAGTATTTT
>NA|TRBD1|TRBV5-1|TRBJ2-5
CASRLTGGAGETQYF
TGCGCCAGCAGATTAACAGGGGGCGCCGGGGAGACCCAGTACTTC
>NA|NA|TRBV18|TRBJ2-3
CASSPQQGRADTQYF
TGTGCCAGCTCACCACAACAGGGAAGGGCAGATACGCAGTATTTT
>NA|TRBD1|TRBV6-1|TRBJ1-1
CASSLRTGGAFF
TGTGCCAGCAGTCTACGGACAGGGGGAGCTTTCTTT
>NA|TRBD1|TRBV15|TRBJ2-2
CATSRGQGGTGELFF
TGTGCCACCAGCCGAGGACAGGGAGGAACCGGGGAGCTGTTTTTT
>few|TRBD1|TRBV28|TRBJ1-1
CASSRQGGNTEAFF
TGTGCCAGCAGCCGACAGGGGGGGAACACTGAAGCTTTCTTT
>NA|NA|TRBV6-5|TRBJ2-3
CASSYPGGADTQYF
TGTGCCAGCAGTTACCCCGGGGGAGCAGATACGCAGTATTTT
>NA|NA|TRBV19|TRBJ2-7
CASSMRQNYEQYF
TGTGCCAGTAGTATGAGACAGAACTACGAGCAGTACTTC
>NA|NA|TRBV28|TRBJ1-2
CASSYGRFYGYTF
TGTGCCAGCAGTTATGGCCGATTCTATGGCTACACCTTC
>NA|TRBD2|TRBV7-2|TRBJ2-7
CASSPGLAGDGGQYF
TGTGCCAGCAGCCCCGGACTAGCGGGCGATGGGGGGCAGTACTTC
>NA|TRBD1|TRBV28|TRBJ1-6
CASRLPPGGGLVSPLHF
TGTGCCAGCAGGCTCCCCCCAGGGGGAGGGCTAGTTTCACCCCTCCACTTT
>NA|NA|TRBV5-6|TRBJ2-4
CASSFRGKNIQYF
TGTGCCAGCAGCTTCCGGGGCAAAAACATTCAGTACTTC
>NA|TRBD2|TRBV10-3|TRBJ2-1
CASSRGSANEQFF
TGTGCCAGCAGCCGCGGGAGCGCCAATGAGCAGTTCTTC
>NA|NA|TRBV5-5|TRBJ1-2
CASSRIAGQYNYGYTF
TGTGCCAGCAGCCGCATCGCAGGGCAGTACAACTATGGCTACACCTTC
>NA|TRBD2|TRBV7-2|TRBJ2-7
CASSPTGGAPPYF
TGTGCCAGCAGCCCAACCGGGGGGGCGCCCCCATACTTC
>NA|NA|TRBV10-3|TRBJ2-1
CAISESGTTNEQFF
TGTGCCATCAGTGAGTCCGGGACAACAAATGAGCAGTTCTTC
>NA|NA|TRBV5-8|TRBJ2-7
CASSLAPRSSYEQYF
TGTGCCAGCAGCTTGGCCCCGAGGAGCTCCTACGAGCAGTACTTC
>NA|NA|TRBV11-3|TRBJ1-2
CASSRRDGYGYTF
TGTGCCAGCAGCCGTAGGGATGGCTATGGCTACACCTTC
>NA|TRBD1|TRBV7-9|TRBJ1-2
CASSLKGDRGLDGYTF
TGTGCCAGCAGCTTAAAAGGGGACAGGGGGCTGGATGGCTACACCTTC
>NA|NA|TRBV11-3|TRBJ2-2
CASSTNRAGELFF
TGTGCCAGCAGCACGAACAGGGCCGGGGAGCTGTTTTTT
>NA|TRBD1|TRBV11-2|TRBJ2-7
CASSTGQGLEQYF
TGTGCCAGCAGCACCGGACAGGGGCTCGAGCAGTACTTC
>once|NA|TRBV10-3|TRBJ2-7
CAISAGFDEQYF
TGTGCCATCAGTGCGGGGTTTGACGAGCAGTACTTC
>NA|NA|TRBV5-1|TRBJ2-7
CASSSGQPYEQYF
TGCGCCAGCAGCTCCGGACAGCCCTACGAGCAGTACTTC
>few|NA|TRBV5-6|TRBJ1-5
CASSLGWGFNQPQHF
TGTGCCAGCAGCTTAGGTTGGGGGTTTAATCAGCCCCAGCATTTT
>NA|TRBD2|TRBV5-6|TRBJ2-7
CASSWTSSSEQYF
TGTGCCAGCAGCTGGACTAGCTCGTCCGAGCAGTACTTC
>NA|NA|TRBV18|TRBJ2-7
CASSPKGPYEQYF
TGTGCCAGCTCACCCAAGGGGCCCTACGAGCAGTACTTC
>NA|TRBD2|TRBV7-2|TRBJ2-4
CASSQLAGGNIQYF
TGTGCCAGCAGCCAATTAGCGGGGGGAAACATTCAGTACTTC
>NA|NA|TRBV13|TRBJ2-7
CASSFGRSYEQYF
TGTGCCAGCAGCTTTGGACGTTCCTACGAGCAGTACTTC
>NA|NA|TRBV20-1|TRBJ1-2
CSATGSGYTF
TGCAGTGCTACAGGGAGTGGCTACACCTTC
>NA|NA|TRBV5-1|TRBJ1-3
CASSLGDTGNTIYF
TGCGCCAGCAGCTTGGGAGACACAGGAAACACCATATATTTT
>NA|NA|TRBV9|TRBJ2-3
CASSSRTSTDTQYF
TGTGCCAGCAGCTCGCGGACTAGCACAGATACGCAGTATTTT